Each of the 19 T cell receptor beta chains below was sequenced from the same sample in a study of T-cell memory formation after mild COVID-19. MiXCR was run by TCRdb on the 5' RACE reads, yielding one entry per CDR3 protein. Of hundreds of thousands of distinct CDR3 sequences in the sample, about 18% were seen once. Specimen: PBMCs or a T cell subset sorted from them (not recorded which). These receptor sequences come from an adult woman who had mild COVID-19 (a few samples of this study predate the infection). Cell type and time point are not known.

The chain uses TRBV6-6 and TRBJ1-5; D gene unclear. The CDR3 covers 12 residues. Trimming shortened V by 5 bases and J by 7 bases, and 9 bases separated the two germline ends. Germline lookup yields CDR1 MNHNY and CDR2 SVGAGI (reference sequence). The CDR3 DNA follows: TGTGCCAGCAGTCCCCGGGGACAGCCCCAGCATTTT. Protein: CASSPRGQPQHF.

The chain uses TRBV29-1 and TRBJ1-1, with 7 bases fitting TRBD1. This CDR3 comprises 13 residues. J gave up 0 bases and V 5 bases, and 3 bases lay outside the gene matches. Germline assignment: CDR1 SQVTM and CDR2 ANQGSEA. The CDR3 DNA follows: TGCAGCGTTCAAGGACAGGTGAACACTGAAGCTTTCTTT. Amino acids: CSVQGQVNTEAFF. Supplemented by reference TRBV29-1 and TRBJ1-1, the full variable domain reads SAVISQKPSRDICQRGTSLTIQCQVDSQVTMMFWYRQQPGQSLTLIATANQGSEATYESGFVIDKFPISRPNLTFSTLTVSNMSPEDSSIYLCSVQGQVNTEAFFGQGTRLTVV.

In its sample, this clonotype was seen many times. A read error may account for a junction end that differs from germline. The chain has TRBV19 and TRBJ1-1; no firm D call. This CDR3 is built from 12 residues. Germline assignment: CDR1 LNHDA and CDR2 SQIVND (reference sequence). As DNA, the CDR3 is TGCGCCAGCAGCATAGGACGCACTGAAGCTTTCTTT. It codes for CASSIGRTEAFF.

This clonotype came up a few times. DNA of the CDR3: TGTGCCTGGAGTCACCAGGGAAAGACACCCCTCCACTTT. Encoded protein: CAWSHQGKTPLHF. V and J are TRBV30 and TRBJ1-6, with D perhaps TRBD1 (5 bases). The CDR3 runs 13 residues. The V gene lost 2 bases and the J gene lost 11 bases, with 13 bases spanning the gap. Germline values: CDR1 GTSNPN, CDR2 SVGIG (reference sequence).

This clonotype was detected many times. The chain joins TRBV7-6 to TRBJ2-1; TRBD1 matches at 7 bases. J was trimmed by 6 bases and V by 3 bases; bases with no gene match: 8. The CDR3 length is 15 residues. CDR1 is SGHVS, CDR2 FNYEAQ, per germline. The CDR3 sequence: CASSFGAGGSNEQFF. CDR3 bases: TGTGCCAGCAGCTTTGGAGCAGGGGGTAGCAATGAGCAGTTCTTC.

This chain uses TRBV6-2 or TRBV6-3 with TRBJ2-2; 12 positions match TRBD2. This CDR3 has 20 amino acids. CDR1 and CDR2 from the germline V gene are MNHEY and SVGEGT. After removal of 5 bases from V and 1 base from J, the junction contained 14 bases not matched to a gene. The CDR3 sequence is CASSKLGLAGPQKNTGELFF. For the CDR3, the DNA is TGTGCCAGCAGTAAACTCGGACTAGCGGGACCACAAAAGAACACCGGGGAGCTGTTTTTT.

This clonotype was recorded many times. CDR3 residues: CASSLTGSSTDTQYF. The CDR3 nucleotides are TGTGCCAGCAGCTTAACGGGATCTAGCACAGATACGCAGTATTTT. The chain carries TRBV7-9 and TRBJ2-3, with D tentatively TRBD2 (5 bases). The germline gives CDR1 SEHNR, CDR2 FQNEAQ (reference sequence). V was pared by 2 bases and J by 0 bases, with 9 bases between. The CDR3 extends over 15 amino acids.

This clonotype was seen only a few times. This chain uses TRBV18 with TRBJ2-7; 8 bases map to TRBD1. With V trimmed by 5 bases and J by 2 bases, 5 bases remained unmatched. This CDR3 has 14 residues. Germline CDR1 and CDR2: KGHSH and LQKENI. Here the CDR3 DNA reads TGTGCCAGCTCAGCAGAGGGACAGGCCTACGAGCAGTACTTC. Its protein is CASSAEGQAYEQYF.

J is TRBJ1-1 and V is TRBV7-9, with unresolved D. CDR1 SEHNR and CDR2 FQNEAQ come from the germline V gene (reference sequence). CDR3 length: 11 amino acids. The V end was cut by 7 bases, the J end by 1 base, with 4 bases between. The CDR3 bases are TGTGCCAGCATCTCGAACACTGAAGCTTTCTTT. This gives the protein CASISNTEAFF.

This chain joins TRBV7-2 and TRBJ2-1; D assignment may be TRBD1 or TRBD2 (6 bases each). V lost 5 bases, J lost 8 bases, and 16 bases lay in between. The length of the CDR3 is 14 residues. Germline CDR1 is SGHTA and CDR2 is FQGNSA. CDR3 residues: CASSPRGRGDEQFF. The CDR3 region has the DNA TGTGCCAGCAGCCCGCGGGGCAGGGGCGATGAGCAGTTCTTC.

The V gene is TRBV5-1, the J gene TRBJ1-5; D gene unclear. Trimming left V 5 bases short and J 0 bases short, with 12 bases between. The germline CDR1 and CDR2 sequences are SGHRS and YFSETQ. The CDR3 loop spans 15 amino acids. CDR3 in amino acids: CASREGPLSNQPQHF. The DNA for the CDR3 is TGCGCCAGCAGAGAGGGTCCTCTTAGCAATCAGCCCCAGCATTTT.

The chain joins TRBV5-4 to TRBJ1-6; 10 bases align to TRBD1. The germline gives CDR1 SGHNT, CDR2 YYREEE (reference sequence). After removal of 2 bases from V and 6 bases from J, the junction contained 2 bases not matched to a gene. CDR3 length equals 15 residues. The CDR3 is CASSFGTGVNSPLHF. The CDR3 DNA reads as TGTGCCAGCAGCTTCGGGACAGGGGTTAATTCACCCCTCCACTTT.

The chain recombines TRBV9 with TRBJ2-5; D perhaps matches TRBD2 (5 bases). Germline values: CDR1 SGDLS, CDR2 YYNGEE. V dropped 4 bases and J dropped 3 bases, with 13 bases sitting between them. The CDR3 contains 14 residues. CDR3 residues: CASSPTRVEETQYF. CDR3 coding DNA: TGTGCCAGCAGCCCAACTAGGGTCGAAGAGACCCAGTACTTC.

V is TRBV4-3 and J is TRBJ1-1, with 10 bases matching TRBD1. Germline assignment: CDR1 LGHNA and CDR2 YSLEER. CDR3 length: 13 residues. V was clipped by 4 bases and J by 11 bases; unmatched bases: 7. In DNA form, the CDR3 reads TGCGCCAGCAGCCTAGGACAGGGGGTCGGGGCTTTCTTT. Encoded protein: CASSLGQGVGAFF.

The CDR3 spells CSERGRGDTDTQYF. The CDR3 bases are TGCAGTGAACGAGGCAGGGGCGACACAGATACGCAGTATTTT. The chain combines TRBV20-1 with TRBJ2-3; a weak D match, TRBD1 (6 bases). V was trimmed by 7 bases and J by 2 bases, leaving 16 bases between them. CDR1 is DFQATT, CDR2 SNEGSKA, per germline (reference sequence). The CDR3 is 14 amino acids.

This chain's CDR3 is CSARGIYGYTF. CDR3 nucleotide sequence: TGCAGTGCTAGGGGGATCTATGGCTACACCTTC. This chain joins TRBV20-1 and TRBJ1-2; D is ambiguous. Looked up from germline, CDR1 is DFQATT and CDR2 is SNEGSKA (reference sequence). This CDR3 has 11 residues. V was trimmed by 3 bases and J by 4 bases, leaving 6 bases between them.

This clonotype was observed a handful of times. The chain recombines TRBV5-1 with TRBJ2-1; the match to TRBD1 covers 12 bases. After removal of 3 bases from V and 8 bases from J, the junction contained 6 bases not matched to a gene. Germline V CDR1 and CDR2: SGHRS, YFSETQ. This CDR3 has 15 amino acids. Here the CDR3 DNA reads TGCGCCAGCAGCTGGGGGGACAGGGGGCAGGATGAGCAGTTCTTC. It specifies CASSWGDRGQDEQFF.

This clonotype was counted a few times. J is TRBJ1-5 and V is TRBV28; D is uncertain. Germline CDR1 reads MDHEN; CDR2 reads SYDVKM. This CDR3 has 13 residues. The V end was cut by 6 bases, the J end by 7 bases, with 13 bases between. The CDR3 protein is CASRDLLGQPQHF. The CDR3 DNA follows: TGTGCCAGCAGGGACCTCTTAGGCCAGCCCCAGCATTTT.

This clonotype was seen more than once but under ten times. This chain uses TRBV7-3 with TRBJ2-3, with 12 nucleotides matching TRBD1. Looked up from germline, CDR1 is SGHTA and CDR2 is FQGTGA. CDR3 length: 17 amino acids. V shed 5 bases, J shed 1 base, and the junction held 7 bases outside the gene matches. The CDR3 bases are TGTGCCAGCAGCACTCCCGGGACAGGGGGCGGCACAGATACGCAGTATTTT. Its protein is CASSTPGTGGGTDTQYF.